The 31 T cell receptor beta chains listed next were all sequenced from one sample in a study of OX40 agonist ivuxolimab in advanced cancers. Measured with immunoSEQ multiplex PCR; TCRdb has only the in-frame clones, and not every one. In the table there are 39,000 or so clones, 80% to 90% of which are singletons. This specimen consisted of CD4+ or CD8+ T cells sorted from blood, obtained in a trial of the OX40 agonist ivuxolimab. The receptors shown here come from an adult with an advanced solid tumor such as melanoma, head and neck, liver or kidney cancer.

The chain couples TRBV19 to TRBJ2-6; 9 bases are shared with TRBD1. J gave up 0 bases and V 7 bases, and 7 bases lay outside the gene matches. The CDR3 contains 17 residues. Germline V gives CDR1 LNHDA, CDR2 SQIVND (reference sequence). CDR3 loop: CASTRDRANSGANVLTF. CDR3 in DNA: TGTGCCAGTACCAGGGACAGGGCCAACTCTGGGGCCAACGTCCTGACTTTC.

The rearrangement uses TRBV29-1 and TRBJ2-1, with 7 bases that match TRBD2. V trimming: 0 bases; J trimming: 6 bases; junction bases outside the gene matches: 5. The CDR3 length is 14 residues. The germline V gene encodes CDR1 SQVTM and CDR2 ANQGSEA. CDR3 sequence reads: CSVEDLGGINEQFF. CDR3 DNA sequence: TGCAGCGTTGAAGATCTGGGAGGGATCAATGAGCAGTTCTTC.

The genes are TRBV5-5 and TRBJ1-2; D remains ambiguous. This CDR3 spans 17 amino acids. Germline loops: CDR1 SGHKS, CDR2 YYEKEE (reference sequence). The V and J ends lost 1 base and 0 bases respectively, with 16 bases between them. For the CDR3, the DNA is TGTGCCAGCAGCTTGTGGTGGGCCGGTGGCGCTAACTATGGCTACACCTTC. Translation gives CASSLWWAGGANYGYTF.

The chain recombines TRBV2 with TRBJ1-1, with D possibly TRBD1 on 5 matching bases. In germline, CDR1 is SNHLY, CDR2 FYNNEI. V was cut by 1 base and J by 4 bases, with 7 bases left in between. This CDR3 has 13 amino acids. In DNA, the CDR3 is TGTGCCAGCAGTGAAGTGAGGGGCACTGAAGCTTTCTTT. Amino acids: CASSEVRGTEAFF.

The chain is built from TRBV7-8 and TRBJ1-1, with no clear D. Germline lookup yields CDR1 SGHVS and CDR2 FQNEAQ. The V and J ends lost 4 bases and 0 bases respectively, with 6 bases between them. This CDR3 comprises 13 residues. The CDR3 nucleotides are TGTGCCAGCAGCTCAATCATGAACACTGAAGCTTTCTTT. Its translation is CASSSIMNTEAFF.

V gene TRBV6-7 combines with J gene TRBJ2-3; D unresolved. TRBV6-7 carries the ORF label, with uncertain function. V was trimmed by 2 bases and J by 2 bases, leaving 14 bases between them. CDR3 length: 16 residues. CDR3 amino acids: CASSYHWQNLTDTQYF. The CDR3 nucleotides are TGTGCCAGCAGTTACCATTGGCAGAACCTCACAGATACGCAGTATTTT.

The V gene is TRBV7-9, the J gene TRBJ1-2; D not certain. This CDR3 has 15 residues. Between the trimmed V and J ends, which lost 3 bases and 2 bases, there was a span of 13 bases. Germline lookup yields CDR1 SEHNR and CDR2 FQNEAQ (reference sequence). The CDR3 sequence: CASSFTSRTNYGYTF. CDR3 nucleotides: TGTGCCAGCAGCTTCACCTCAAGGACGAACTATGGCTACACCTTC.

The rearrangement uses TRBV29-1 and TRBJ2-7; tentative D call: TRBD2 (5 bases). The ends were cut back, 6 bases at V and 7 bases at J, with 22 bases in the middle. From germline, CDR1 is SQVTM and CDR2 ANQGSEA. CDR3 length: 14 residues. CDR3 DNA sequence: TGCAGCGTGACCTCGACGGGAACCCGAGTGGAGCAGTACTTC. Residues: CSVTSTGTRVEQYF.

The CDR3 DNA reads TGTGCCAGCAGCGTAGGACGACTAGCCCGCACAGATACGCAGTATTTT. It yields the protein CASSVGRLARTDTQYF. The rearrangement joins TRBV9 to TRBJ2-3; TRBD2 agrees at 7 bases. In germline, CDR1 is SGDLS, CDR2 YYNGEE. This CDR3 spans 16 amino acids. Trimming took 0 bases from V and 1 from J; bases not matched to a gene: 5.

CDR3 protein: CASSPHPQGVSTGELFF. In nucleotides, the CDR3 is TGCGCCAGCAGCCCGCACCCTCAGGGGGTGAGCACCGGGGAGCTGTTTTTT. The chain employs TRBV5-1 and TRBJ2-2, with 7 positions matching TRBD1. V dropped 4 bases and J dropped 4; count of bases not matched to a gene: 13. Germline V CDR1 and CDR2: SGHRS, YFSETQ. This CDR3 is built from 17 residues.

This chain joins TRBV5-1 and TRBJ1-1, with D possibly matching TRBD1 (5 bases). This CDR3 is built from 13 residues. Germline V gives CDR1 SGHRS, CDR2 YFSETQ. V lost 3 bases and J lost 5, with 11 bases in between. The CDR3 reads CASSSTTETEAFF. In DNA, the CDR3 is TGCGCCAGCAGCTCCACGACAGAAACTGAAGCTTTCTTT.

The table lists this clone with a count of one. The chain couples TRBV7-9 to TRBJ2-7; 9 bases fit TRBD1. This CDR3 region has 17 residues. Germline V lookup: CDR1 SEHNR, CDR2 FQNEAQ (reference sequence). Trimming at V came to 2 bases and at J to 0 bases, leaving 8 bases not matched to a gene. CDR3 loop: CASSLTPGQGRSYEQYF. CDR3 coding DNA: TGTGCCAGCAGCTTAACCCCGGGACAGGGCCGCTCCTACGAGCAGTACTTC.

The CDR3 nucleotides read TGTGCCAGCAGCAGGGGTGAGGGCAGGGTCTATGGCTACACCTTC. Its protein is CASSRGEGRVYGYTF. This sequence joins TRBV27 and TRBJ1-2, with a possible D match to TRBD1 (6 bases). Germline CDR1 reads MNHEY; CDR2 reads SMNVEV (reference sequence). V was shortened by 6 bases and J by 4 bases, with 18 bases between the two germline ends. This CDR3 contains 15 residues.

The chain is built from TRBV29-1 and TRBJ2-7, with 11 bases aligning to TRBD1. The germline V gene encodes CDR1 SQVTM and CDR2 ANQGSEA. The CDR3 consists of 15 residues. Trimming removed 4 bases from V and 3 bases from J; junction bases left unmatched: 8. The CDR3 region is CSVAGTGGTFYEQYF. The CDR3 DNA is TGCAGCGTTGCCGGGACAGGGGGTACCTTCTACGAGCAGTACTTC.

A note on this clone: This sample also contains other DNA sequences that code for the same CDR3. The chain carries TRBV5-1 and TRBJ2-7; 9 nucleotides agree with TRBD1. The CDR3 covers 14 residues. Trimming removed 2 bases from V and 4 bases from J; junction bases left unmatched: 4. CDR1 is SGHRS and CDR2 is YFSETQ in the germline V gene. The CDR3: CASSLPGQGYEQYF. The CDR3, as DNA: TGCGCCAGCAGCTTACCGGGACAGGGTTACGAGCAGTACTTC. Drawing the rest from reference TRBV5-1 and TRBJ2-7, the complete variable domain is KAGVTQTPRYLIKTRGQQVTLSCSPISGHRSVSWYQQTPGQGLQFLFEYFSETQRNKGNFPGRFSGRQFSNSRSEMNVSTLELGDSALYLCASSLPGQGYEQYFGPGTRLTVT.

CDR3 in DNA: TGTGCCACCAGCAGAGAACGGGGTCCTACTAATGAAAAACTGTTTTTT. This codes for CATSRERGPTNEKLFF. The chain combines TRBV15 with TRBJ1-4; D is uncertain. The V gene's germline CDR1 is LNHNV and CDR2 YYDKDF (reference sequence). The CDR3 contains 16 residues. V shed 0 bases and J shed 2 bases, with 10 bases lying between them.

This rearrangement joins TRBV7-9 to TRBJ1-4; maybe TRBD1 (5 bases). Between the trimmed V and J ends, which lost 4 bases and 8 bases, there was a span of 17 bases. Germline V gene sequence: CDR1 SEHNR, CDR2 FQNEAQ (reference sequence). The length of the CDR3 is 15 residues. The chain's CDR3 is CASSSLGTQREKLFF. The CDR3 nucleotides are TGTGCCAGCAGCTCCCTCGGGACCCAAAGGGAAAAACTGTTTTTT.

This chain uses TRBV2 with TRBJ2-1, with D possibly being TRBD1 (5 bases). V was clipped by 6 bases and J by 8 bases, with 11 bases between them. CDR1 SNHLY and CDR2 FYNNEI come from the germline V gene. The CDR3 is made up of 12 amino acids. In nucleotides, the CDR3 is TGTGCCAGCAGCTCCCAGGGCCATGAGCAGTTCTTC. Translated: CASSSQGHEQFF. Supplemented by reference TRBV2 and TRBJ2-1, the full variable domain reads EPEVTQTPSHQVTQMGQEVILRCVPISNHLYFYWYRQILGQKVEFLVSFYNNEISEKSEIFDDQFSVERPDGSNFTLKIRSTKLEDSAMYFCASSSQGHEQFFGPGTRLTVL.

The chain combines TRBV11-2 with TRBJ2-2; TRBD1 matches at 9 bases. In germline, CDR1 is SGHAT, CDR2 FQNNGV. Germline trimming cut 1 base from V and 4 bases from J; bases unmatched to any gene: 10. CDR3 length: 18 amino acids. This CDR3 is CASSLATVNRGLTGELFF. DNA for the CDR3: TGTGCCAGCAGCTTAGCAACAGTAAACAGGGGGCTCACCGGGGAGCTGTTTTTT.

The chain employs TRBV19 and TRBJ1-6; 9 nucleotides agree with TRBD1. J was trimmed by 9 bases and V by 6 bases; bases with no gene match: 3. From germline, CDR1 is LNHDA and CDR2 SQIVND (reference sequence). The CDR3 sequence is 13 residues long. Here the CDR3 DNA reads TGTGCCAGTAGGCCGGGACAGGGTTCACCCCTCCACTTT. Translation: CASRPGQGSPLHF. Complete variable domain (other parts from reference TRBV19 and TRBJ1-6): DGGITQSPKYLFRKEGQNVTLSCEQNLNHDAMYWYRQDPGQGLRLIYYSQIVNDFQKGDIAEGYSVSREKKESFPLTVTSAQKNPTAFYLCASRPGQGSPLHFGNGTRLTVT.

This rearrangement joins TRBV4-1 to TRBJ2-3; 12 bases agree with TRBD2. CDR1 and CDR2 (germline): MGHRA, YSYEKL. J lost 0 bases, V lost 4 bases, and 2 bases had no gene match. There are 16 residues in the CDR3. CDR3 sequence: CASSRTSGASTDTQYF. Written as DNA, the CDR3 is TGCGCCAGCAGCCGGACTAGCGGGGCTAGCACAGATACGCAGTATTTT.

This clone was counted once. This chain joins TRBV6-1 and TRBJ2-7; 10 nucleotides match TRBD1. Germline trimming cut 3 bases from V and 4 bases from J; bases unmatched to any gene: 9. The CDR3 runs to 16 residues. Germline assignment: CDR1 MNHNS and CDR2 SASEGT. The CDR3 here is CASSDPGDRGDYEQYF. The CDR3 nucleotides are TGTGCCAGCAGTGACCCGGGGGACAGGGGCGATTACGAGCAGTACTTC.

V is TRBV2 and J is TRBJ2-7; maybe TRBD1 (5 bases). Germline V CDR1 and CDR2: SNHLY, FYNNEI. CDR3 length equals 12 residues. V shed 6 bases and J shed 2 bases, with 8 bases lying between them. The CDR3 region has the DNA TGTGCCAGCAGCCCGACAGCCTACGAGCAGTACTTC. It translates to CASSPTAYEQYF.

This clone was detected only once. The chain couples TRBV4-3 to TRBJ1-4; 8 nucleotides align to TRBD1. CDR3 size: 14 residues. Germline assignment: CDR1 LGHNA and CDR2 YSLEER. After removal of 4 bases from V and 8 bases from J, the junction contained 6 bases not matched to a gene. The CDR3 DNA is TGCGCCAGCAGCCCCACAGGGGGAAGGGAAAAACTGTTTTTT. Translated: CASSPTGGREKLFF.

The gene calls are TRBV27 and TRBJ2-2; D possibly corresponds to TRBD2 (5 bases). The germline CDR1 and CDR2 sequences are MNHEY and SMNVEV (reference sequence). The CDR3 has 15 amino acids. V lost 4 bases and J lost 7, with 16 bases in between. CDR3 coding DNA: TGTGCCAGCAGTTCCCGCGGGCCCGGGGTCGGGGAGCTGTTTTTT. Protein sequence: CASSSRGPGVGELFF.

The chain employs TRBV5-1 and TRBJ1-6; perhaps TRBD1 as D (5 bases). V was shortened by 4 bases and J by 7 bases, with 18 bases between the two germline ends. This CDR3 is 16 amino acids long. CDR1 and CDR2 from the germline V gene are SGHRS and YFSETQ. The CDR3 nucleotides read TGCGCCAGCAGCCCCGGACTGGGTCAGGGAAATTCACCCCTCCACTTT. This codes for CASSPGLGQGNSPLHF.

The chain links TRBV30 to TRBJ1-5; weak D call: TRBD1 (5 bases). This CDR3 is 15 amino acids long. V lost 2 bases and J 3 bases, leaving 14 bases between the germline ends. Germline CDR1 reads GTSNPN; CDR2 reads SVGIG (reference sequence). The CDR3 loop reads CAWSLKGRDNQPQHF. CDR3 sequence (DNA): TGTGCCTGGAGTCTAAAGGGCAGGGACAATCAGCCCCAGCATTTT.

The chain is built from TRBV5-4 and TRBJ2-1; D not certain. This CDR3 has 14 amino acids. Trimming left V 3 bases short and J 10 bases short, with 17 bases between. The germline V gene has CDR1 SGHNT and CDR2 YYREEE (reference sequence). The CDR3 loop reads CASSSDSAGREQFF. CDR3 sequence (DNA): TGTGCCAGCAGCTCCGACTCGGCAGGAAGGGAGCAGTTCTTC.

This clone occurred a few times. The chain links TRBV4-3 to TRBJ2-5, with no clear D. CDR1 and CDR2 from the germline V gene are LGHNA and YSLEER. Trimming pared 3 bases from V and 5 bases from J, leaving 16 bases between. The CDR3 covers 15 residues. This CDR3 is CASSQGNAVGETQYF. The CDR3 DNA is TGCGCCAGCAGCCAGGGGAACGCGGTGGGGGAGACCCAGTACTTC.

The chain recombines TRBV9 with TRBJ1-1, with 9 nucleotides matching TRBD1. Germline CDR1 is SGDLS and CDR2 is YYNGEE. There are 14 residues in the CDR3. Germline trimming cut 3 bases from V and 3 bases from J; bases unmatched to any gene: 3. The CDR3 is CASSDRDRDTEAFF. The CDR3 DNA reads TGTGCCAGCAGCGACCGGGACAGGGACACTGAAGCTTTCTTT.

The V call is TRBV7-3, the J call TRBJ2-1; TRBD2 matches 7 bases. The CDR3 runs to 14 residues. Germline lookup yields CDR1 SGHTA and CDR2 FQGTGA. V dropped 8 bases and J dropped 3; count of bases not matched to a gene: 7. In DNA form, the CDR3 reads TGTGCCAGCTCGGGGAGGGGAGACTACAATGAGCAGTTCTTC. Amino acids: CASSGRGDYNEQFF.